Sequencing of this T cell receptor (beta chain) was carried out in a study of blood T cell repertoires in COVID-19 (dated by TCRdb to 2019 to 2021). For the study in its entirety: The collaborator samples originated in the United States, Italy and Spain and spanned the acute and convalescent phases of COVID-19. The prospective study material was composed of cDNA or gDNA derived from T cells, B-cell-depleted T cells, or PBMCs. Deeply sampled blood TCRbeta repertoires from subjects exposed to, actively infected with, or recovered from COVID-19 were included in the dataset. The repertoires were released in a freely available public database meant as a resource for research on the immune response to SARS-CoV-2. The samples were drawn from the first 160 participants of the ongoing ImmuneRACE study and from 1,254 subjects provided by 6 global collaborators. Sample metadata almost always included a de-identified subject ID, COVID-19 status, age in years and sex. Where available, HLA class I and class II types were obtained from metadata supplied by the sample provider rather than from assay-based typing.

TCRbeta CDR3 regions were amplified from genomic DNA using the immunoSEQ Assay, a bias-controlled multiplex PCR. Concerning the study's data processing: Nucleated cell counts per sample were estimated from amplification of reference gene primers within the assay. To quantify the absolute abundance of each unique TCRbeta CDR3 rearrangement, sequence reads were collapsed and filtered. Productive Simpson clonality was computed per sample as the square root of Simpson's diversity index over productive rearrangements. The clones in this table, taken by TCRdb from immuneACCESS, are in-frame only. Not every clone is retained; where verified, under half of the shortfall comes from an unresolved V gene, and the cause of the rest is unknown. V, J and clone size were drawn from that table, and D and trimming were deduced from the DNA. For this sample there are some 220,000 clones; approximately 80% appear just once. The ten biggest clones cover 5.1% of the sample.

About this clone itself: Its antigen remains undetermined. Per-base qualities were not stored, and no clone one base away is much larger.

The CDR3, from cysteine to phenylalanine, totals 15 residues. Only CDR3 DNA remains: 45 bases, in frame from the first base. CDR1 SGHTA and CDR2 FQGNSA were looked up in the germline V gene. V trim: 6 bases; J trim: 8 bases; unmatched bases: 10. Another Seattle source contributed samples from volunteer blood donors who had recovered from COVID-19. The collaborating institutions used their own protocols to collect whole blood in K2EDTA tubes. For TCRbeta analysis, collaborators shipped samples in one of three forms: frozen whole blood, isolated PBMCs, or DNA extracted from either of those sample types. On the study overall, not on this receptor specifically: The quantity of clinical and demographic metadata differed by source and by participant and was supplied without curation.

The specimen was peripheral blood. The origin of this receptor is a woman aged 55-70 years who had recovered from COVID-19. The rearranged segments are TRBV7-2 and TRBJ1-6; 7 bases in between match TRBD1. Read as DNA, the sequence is TGTGCCAGCAGTGCAACCGGGACAGATGATTCACCCCTCCACTTT. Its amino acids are CASSATGTDDSPLHF.